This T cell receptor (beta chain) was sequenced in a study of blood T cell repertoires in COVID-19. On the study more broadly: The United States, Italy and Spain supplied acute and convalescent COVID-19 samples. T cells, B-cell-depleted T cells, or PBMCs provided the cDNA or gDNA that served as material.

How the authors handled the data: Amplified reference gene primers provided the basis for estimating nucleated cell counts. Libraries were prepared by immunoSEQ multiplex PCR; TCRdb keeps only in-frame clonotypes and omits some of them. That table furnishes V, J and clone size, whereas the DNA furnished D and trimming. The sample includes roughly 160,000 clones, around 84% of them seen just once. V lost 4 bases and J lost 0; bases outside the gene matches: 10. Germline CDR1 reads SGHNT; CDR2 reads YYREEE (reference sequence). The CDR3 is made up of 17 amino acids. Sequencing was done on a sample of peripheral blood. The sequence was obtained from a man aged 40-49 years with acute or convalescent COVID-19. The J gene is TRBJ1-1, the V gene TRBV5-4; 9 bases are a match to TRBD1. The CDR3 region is CASSLGDRVVMNTEAFF. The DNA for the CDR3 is TGTGCCAGCAGCCTCGGGGACAGGGTAGTAATGAACACTGAAGCTTTCTTT. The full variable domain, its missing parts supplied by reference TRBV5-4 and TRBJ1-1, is ETGVTQSPTHLIKTRGQQVTLRCSSQSGHNTVSWYQQALGQGPQFIFQYYREEENGRGNFPPRFSGLQFPNYSSELNVNALELDDSALYLCASSLGDRVVMNTEAFFGQGTRLTVV.